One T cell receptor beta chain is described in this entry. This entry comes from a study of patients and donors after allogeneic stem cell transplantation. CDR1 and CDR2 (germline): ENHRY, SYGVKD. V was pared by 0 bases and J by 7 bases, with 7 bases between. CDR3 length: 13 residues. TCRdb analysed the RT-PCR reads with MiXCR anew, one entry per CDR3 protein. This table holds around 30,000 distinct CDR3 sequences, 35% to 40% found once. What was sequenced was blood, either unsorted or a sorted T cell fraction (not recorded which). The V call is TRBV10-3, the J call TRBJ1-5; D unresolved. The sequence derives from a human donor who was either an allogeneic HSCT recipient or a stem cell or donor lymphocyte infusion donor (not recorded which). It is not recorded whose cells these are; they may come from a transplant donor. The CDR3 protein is CAISESGGQPQHF. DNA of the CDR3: TGTGCCATCAGTGAGTCGGGAGGGCAGCCCCAGCATTTT.